These T cell receptor beta chains were read from a single sample in a study of cytomegalovirus exposure and HLA in healthy donors. Assay: immunoSEQ multiplex PCR; the TCRdb copy retains only in-frame clones and omits some. The sample includes more than 150,000 clones, around 82% of them seen just once. The specimen was PBMCs. Every receptor here comes from a boy between 2 and 10 years old in good health and CMV-seronegative. CDR3s include the opening cysteine and the closing phenylalanine or tryptophan. Clone size appears in some rows only: once, few, many, or a class for an expanded clone.

size: NA
J: NA
V: TRBV4-1
CDR3: CASSQEGQGFYEQYF

size: NA
J: TRBJ2-1
V: TRBV7-3
CDR3: CASSPGLAGANEQFF

size: once
J: TRBJ1-2
V: TRBV9
CDR3: CASSESPQGGYTF

size: NA
J: TRBJ1-2
V: TRBV4-1
CDR3: CASSLRRGGSQNYGYTF

size: NA
J: TRBJ1-1
V: TRBV19
CDR3: CASSIGRGGEAFF

size: NA
J: TRBJ2-1
V: TRBV6-1
CDR3: CASRAFAGVYNEQFF

size: NA
J: TRBJ2-7
V: TRBV27
CDR3: CASSSGQDGAYEQYF

size: NA
J: TRBJ1-1
V: TRBV28
CDR3: CASTRDSPNTEAFF

size: NA
J: TRBJ2-3
V: TRBV11-2
CDR3: CASSLVTVSTDTQYF

size: NA
J: TRBJ1-2
V: TRBV27
CDR3: CASSLSVRVYGYTF

size: NA
J: TRBJ2-7
V: TRBV11-2
CDR3: CASGGTTNEQYF

size: NA
J: TRBJ2-5
V: TRBV5-4
CDR3: CASSDGVQETQYF

size: NA
J: TRBJ2-1
V: TRBV11-2
CDR3: CASSTDGKTSGTEGEQFF

size: NA
J: TRBJ1-1
V: TRBV5-1
CDR3: CASSNRDRGHLLKAFF

size: NA
J: TRBJ2-4
V: TRBV28
CDR3: CASSLVQGHIQYF

size: NA
J: TRBJ1-1
V: TRBV5-4
CDR3: CASSWINRVNTEAFF

size: NA
J: TRBJ2-7
V: TRBV21-1
CDR3: CASSHAWRGDRDHYFEQYF

size: once
J: TRBJ2-1
V: TRBV27
CDR3: CASSLSWGLASEQFF

size: few
J: TRBJ2-7
V: TRBV5-4
CDR3: CASSLGGGIYEQYF

size: NA
J: TRBJ2-1
V: TRBV5-4
CDR3: CASSPASGRLNEQFF

size: NA
J: TRBJ2-5
V: TRBV5-6
CDR3: CASRQMGHLKETQYF

size: NA
J: TRBJ1-3
V: TRBV6-1
CDR3: CASSEGTAGNTIYF

size: once
J: TRBJ2-7
V: TRBV18
CDR3: CASSPKGGDLYEQYF

size: NA
J: TRBJ2-7
V: TRBV4-1
CDR3: CASSQSPRDSYEQYF

size: few
J: TRBJ1-3
V: TRBV2
CDR3: CASSEREISGNTIYF

size: NA
J: TRBJ2-7
V: TRBV27
CDR3: CASSVAGLGDYEQYF

size: NA
J: TRBJ1-1
V: TRBV7-3
CDR3: CASSPVRLNTEAFF

size: once
J: TRBJ2-3
V: TRBV6-5
CDR3: CASSRASGSTDTQYF

size: NA
J: TRBJ2-7
V: TRBV5-1
CDR3: CASSSDLPHRERGYEQYF

size: NA
J: TRBJ1-3
V: TRBV19
CDR3: CASSPGRAGNTIYF